A single sample gave rise to the 6 T cell receptor beta chains below, sequenced in a study of shared clonotypes between healthy human individuals. Produced via immunoSEQ multiplex PCR; TCRdb's table is partial and in-frame only. Of roughly 700,000 clones listed, approximately 79% are singletons. Input material: memory CD4+ T cells sorted from blood. Noted subset: CD45RA-negative fraction. These receptors were obtained from a woman aged 30 to 39 in good health.

CDR3 loop: CASSSIAGGPGSMGTGELFF. The CDR3 nucleotides are TGTGCCAGCAGTTCTATAGCGGGAGGGCCGGGATCAATGGGAACCGGGGAGCTGTTTTTT. The chain links TRBV28 to TRBJ2-2; 11 bases align to TRBD2. Germline trimming cut 4 bases from V and 5 bases from J; bases unmatched to any gene: 18. Germline V gene data show CDR1 as MDHEN and CDR2 as SYDVKM. This CDR3 has 20 residues.

V usage is TRBV2 and J usage is TRBJ2-3, with TRBD1 as a possible D gene (6 bases). This CDR3 region has 13 residues. V lost 6 bases and J 6 bases, leaving 13 bases between the germline ends. From germline, CDR1 is SNHLY and CDR2 FYNNEI. The CDR3 loop reads CASSRGIGDTQYF. CDR3 nucleotide sequence: TGTGCCAGCAGCAGGGGCATCGGCGATACGCAGTATTTT.

The rearrangement joins TRBV5-6 to TRBJ1-2; D uncertain. Trimming shortened V by 7 bases and J by 4 bases, and 20 bases separated the two germline ends. CDR1 is SGHDT, CDR2 YYEEEE, per germline. This CDR3 is built from 15 residues. CDR3 bases: TGTGCCAGCTCTGGGTCGTACCGGGGTGTCTATGGCTACACCTTC. This translates into CASSGSYRGVYGYTF.

Only a few counts were recorded for this clone. The sample has other DNA sequences that encode this CDR3 too. The rearrangement links TRBV19 to TRBJ2-5; no definite D call. The CDR3 has 13 amino acids. CDR1 LNHDA and CDR2 SQIVND come from the germline V gene (reference sequence). V lost 2 bases, J lost 4 bases, and 8 bases lay in between. CDR3 region: CASSIRDGETQYF. In nucleotides, the CDR3 is TGTGCCAGTAGTATAAGGGATGGAGAGACCCAGTACTTC.

Here the CDR3 reads CASSVTGRTDTQYF. DNA for the CDR3: TGTGCCAGCAGTGTAACGGGACGCACAGATACGCAGTATTTT. The chain has TRBV2 and TRBJ2-3; D may be TRBD1 or TRBD2 (5 bases each). CDR1 SNHLY and CDR2 FYNNEI come from the germline V gene. The CDR3 spans 14 residues. V was pared by 4 bases and J by 1 base, with 9 bases between.

The chain joins TRBV18 to TRBJ2-3, with D possibly being TRBD1 or TRBD2 (6 bases each). Germline V gene sequence: CDR1 KGHSH, CDR2 LQKENI. There are 13 residues in the CDR3. CDR3 region: CVAGTGLTDTQYF. CDR3 DNA sequence: TGTGTCGCGGGAACAGGGCTCACAGATACGCAGTATTTT.